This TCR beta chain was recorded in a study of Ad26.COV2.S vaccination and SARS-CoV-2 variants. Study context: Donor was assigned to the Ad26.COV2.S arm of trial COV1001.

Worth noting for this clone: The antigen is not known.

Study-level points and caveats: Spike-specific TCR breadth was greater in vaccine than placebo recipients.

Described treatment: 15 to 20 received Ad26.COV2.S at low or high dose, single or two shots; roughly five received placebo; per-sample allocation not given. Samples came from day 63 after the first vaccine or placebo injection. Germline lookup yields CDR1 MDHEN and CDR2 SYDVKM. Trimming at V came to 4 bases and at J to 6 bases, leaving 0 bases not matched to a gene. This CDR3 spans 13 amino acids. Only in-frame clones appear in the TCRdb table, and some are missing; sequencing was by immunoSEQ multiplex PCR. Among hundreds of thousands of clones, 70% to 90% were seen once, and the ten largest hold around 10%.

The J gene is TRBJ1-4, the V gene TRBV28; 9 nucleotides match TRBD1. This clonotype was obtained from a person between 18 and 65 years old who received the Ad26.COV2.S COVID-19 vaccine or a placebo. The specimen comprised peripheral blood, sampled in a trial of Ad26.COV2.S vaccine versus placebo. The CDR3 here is CASSWTGDEKLFF. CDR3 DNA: TGTGCCAGCAGTTGGACAGGGGATGAAAAACTGTTTTTT.